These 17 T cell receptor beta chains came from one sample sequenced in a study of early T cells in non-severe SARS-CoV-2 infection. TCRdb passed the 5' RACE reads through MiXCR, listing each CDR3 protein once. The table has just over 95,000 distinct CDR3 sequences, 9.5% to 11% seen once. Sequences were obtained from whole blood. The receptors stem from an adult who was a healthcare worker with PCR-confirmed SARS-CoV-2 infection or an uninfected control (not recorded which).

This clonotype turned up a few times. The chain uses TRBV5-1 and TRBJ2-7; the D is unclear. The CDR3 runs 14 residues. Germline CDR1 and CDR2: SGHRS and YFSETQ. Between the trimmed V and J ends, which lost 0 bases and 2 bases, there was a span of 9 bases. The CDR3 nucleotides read TGCGCCAGCAGCTTGGGGGCAGGAACCTACGAGCAGTACTTC. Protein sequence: CASSLGAGTYEQYF.

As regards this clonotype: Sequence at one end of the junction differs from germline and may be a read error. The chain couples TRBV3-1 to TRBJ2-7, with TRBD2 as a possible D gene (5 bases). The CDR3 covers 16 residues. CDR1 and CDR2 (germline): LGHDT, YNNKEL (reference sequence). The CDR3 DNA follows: TGTGACAGCAGCCAAGTTATTGGACTGGCGCCCTACGAGCAGTACTTC. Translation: CDSSQVIGLAPYEQYF.

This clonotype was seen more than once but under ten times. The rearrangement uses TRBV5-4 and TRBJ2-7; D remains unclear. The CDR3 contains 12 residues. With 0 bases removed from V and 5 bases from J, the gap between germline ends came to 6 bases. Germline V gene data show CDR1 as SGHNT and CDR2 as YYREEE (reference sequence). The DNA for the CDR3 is TGTGCCAGCAGCTTGGCCCCCCACGAGCAGTACTTC. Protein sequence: CASSLAPHEQYF.

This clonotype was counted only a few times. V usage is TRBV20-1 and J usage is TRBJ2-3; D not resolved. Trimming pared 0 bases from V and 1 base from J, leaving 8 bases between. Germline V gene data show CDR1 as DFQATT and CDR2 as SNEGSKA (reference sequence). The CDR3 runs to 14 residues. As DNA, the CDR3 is TGCAGTGCTAGAGATCTGGCGGGCACAGATACGCAGTATTTT. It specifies CSARDLAGTDTQYF.

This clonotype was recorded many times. The CDR3 loop is CASSPPGDYFINEQFF. The CDR3 DNA reads TGTGCCAGCTCACCACCGGGGGACTACTTTATCAATGAGCAGTTCTTC. This chain links TRBV18 with TRBJ2-1, with 7 bases matching TRBD2. CDR1 is KGHSH, CDR2 LQKENI, per germline. V was clipped by 0 bases and J by 6 bases; unmatched bases: 8. CDR3 length: 16 amino acids.

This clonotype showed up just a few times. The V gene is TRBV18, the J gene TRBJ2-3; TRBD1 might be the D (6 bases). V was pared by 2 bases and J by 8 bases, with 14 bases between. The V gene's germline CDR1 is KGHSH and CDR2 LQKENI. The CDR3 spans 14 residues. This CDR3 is CASSPSQGWGTQYF. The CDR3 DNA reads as TGTGCCAGCTCACCATCACAGGGCTGGGGTACGCAGTATTTT.

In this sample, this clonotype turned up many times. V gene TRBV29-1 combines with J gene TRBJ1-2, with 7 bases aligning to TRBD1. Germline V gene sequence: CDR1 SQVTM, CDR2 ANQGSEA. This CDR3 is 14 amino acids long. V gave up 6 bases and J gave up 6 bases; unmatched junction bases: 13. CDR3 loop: CSVISQGDPDGYTF. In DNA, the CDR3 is TGCAGCGTCATTTCTCAGGGGGACCCGGATGGCTACACCTTC. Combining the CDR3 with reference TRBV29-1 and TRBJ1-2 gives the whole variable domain SAVISQKPSRDICQRGTSLTIQCQVDSQVTMMFWYRQQPGQSLTLIATANQGSEATYESGFVIDKFPISRPNLTFSTLTVSNMSPEDSSIYLCSVISQGDPDGYTFGSGTRLTVV.

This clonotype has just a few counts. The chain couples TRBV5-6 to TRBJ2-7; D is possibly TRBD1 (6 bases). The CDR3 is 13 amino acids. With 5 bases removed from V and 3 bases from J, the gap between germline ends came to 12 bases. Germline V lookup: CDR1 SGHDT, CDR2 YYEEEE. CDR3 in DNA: TGTGCCAGCAGAACCGGGACAAGCTACGAGCAGTACTTC. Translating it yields CASRTGTSYEQYF.

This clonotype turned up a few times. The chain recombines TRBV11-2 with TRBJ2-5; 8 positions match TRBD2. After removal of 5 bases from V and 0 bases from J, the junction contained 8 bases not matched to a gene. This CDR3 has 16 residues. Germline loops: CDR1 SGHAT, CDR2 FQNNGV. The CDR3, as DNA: TGTGCCAGCAGCCATAGCCAGCGGGGGTACCAAGAGACCCAGTACTTC. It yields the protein CASSHSQRGYQETQYF.

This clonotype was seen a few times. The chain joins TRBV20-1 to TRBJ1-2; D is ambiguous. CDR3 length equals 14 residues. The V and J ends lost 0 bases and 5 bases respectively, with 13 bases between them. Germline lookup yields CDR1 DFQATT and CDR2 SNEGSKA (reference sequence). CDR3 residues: CSARDWRSLYGYTF. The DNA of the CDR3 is TGCAGTGCTAGAGATTGGCGCTCATTGTATGGCTACACCTTC.

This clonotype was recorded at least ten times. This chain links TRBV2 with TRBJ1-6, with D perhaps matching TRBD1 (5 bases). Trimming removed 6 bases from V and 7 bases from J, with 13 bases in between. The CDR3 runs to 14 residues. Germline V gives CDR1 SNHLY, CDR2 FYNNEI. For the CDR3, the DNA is TGTGCCAGCAGCCTAGAGAGGGGAAATTCACCCCTCCACTTT. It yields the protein CASSLERGNSPLHF.

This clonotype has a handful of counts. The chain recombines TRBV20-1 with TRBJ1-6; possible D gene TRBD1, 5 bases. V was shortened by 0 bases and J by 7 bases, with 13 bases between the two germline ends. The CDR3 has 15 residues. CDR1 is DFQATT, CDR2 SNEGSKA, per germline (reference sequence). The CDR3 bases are TGCAGTGCTAGAGACCTGGGACGGGGGAATTCACCCCTCCACTTT. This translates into CSARDLGRGNSPLHF.

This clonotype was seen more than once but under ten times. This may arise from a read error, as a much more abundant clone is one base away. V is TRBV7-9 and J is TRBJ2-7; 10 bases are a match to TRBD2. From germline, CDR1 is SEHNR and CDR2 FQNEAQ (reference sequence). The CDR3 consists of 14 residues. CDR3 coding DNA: TGTGTCAGCAGCTCGAGCGGGAGGGCCTTAGAGCAGTACTTC. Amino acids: CVSSSSGRALEQYF.

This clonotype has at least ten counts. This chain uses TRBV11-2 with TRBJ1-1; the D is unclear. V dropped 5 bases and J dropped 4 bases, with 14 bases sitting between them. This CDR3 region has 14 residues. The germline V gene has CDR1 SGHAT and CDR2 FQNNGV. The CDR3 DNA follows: TGTGCCAGCAGCCTTCGACATTGGGGCACTGAAGCTTTCTTT. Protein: CASSLRHWGTEAFF.

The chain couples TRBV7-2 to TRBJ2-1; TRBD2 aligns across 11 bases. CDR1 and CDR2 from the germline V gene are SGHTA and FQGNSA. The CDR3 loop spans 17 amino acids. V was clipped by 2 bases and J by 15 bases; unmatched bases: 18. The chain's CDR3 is CASSLTRHSGGAVGAFF. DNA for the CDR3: TGTGCCAGCAGCTTAACCCGACATAGCGGGGGGGCCGTCGGCGCGTTCTTC.

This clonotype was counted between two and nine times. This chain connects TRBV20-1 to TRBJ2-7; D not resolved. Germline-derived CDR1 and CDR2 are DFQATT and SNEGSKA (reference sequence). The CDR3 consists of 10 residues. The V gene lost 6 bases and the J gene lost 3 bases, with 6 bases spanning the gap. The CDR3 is CSARGYEQYF. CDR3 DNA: TGCAGTGCCCGCGGCTACGAGCAGTACTTC.

The CDR3 here is CASSLFNREEAFF. CDR3 sequence (DNA): TGTGCCAGCAGCCTTTTTAACAGGGAGGAAGCTTTCTTT. The V gene is TRBV7-9, the J gene TRBJ1-1; possibly TRBD1 for D (6 bases). The V end was cut by 5 bases, the J end by 8 bases, with 15 bases between. Per germline, CDR1 SEHNR and CDR2 FQNEAQ (reference sequence). The CDR3 runs 13 residues.